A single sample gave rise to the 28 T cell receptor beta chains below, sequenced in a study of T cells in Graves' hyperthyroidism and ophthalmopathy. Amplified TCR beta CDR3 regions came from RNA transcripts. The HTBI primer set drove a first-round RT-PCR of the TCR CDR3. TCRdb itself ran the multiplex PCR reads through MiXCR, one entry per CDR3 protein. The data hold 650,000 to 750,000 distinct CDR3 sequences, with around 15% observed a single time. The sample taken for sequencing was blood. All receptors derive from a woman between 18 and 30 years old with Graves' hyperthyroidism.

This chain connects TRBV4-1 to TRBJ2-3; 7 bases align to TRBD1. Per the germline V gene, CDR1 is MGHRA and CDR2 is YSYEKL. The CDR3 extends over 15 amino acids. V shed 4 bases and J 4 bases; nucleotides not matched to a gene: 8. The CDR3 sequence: CASSPGTAWADTQYF. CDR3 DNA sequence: TGCGCCAGCAGCCCGGGGACAGCGTGGGCAGATACGCAGTATTTT.

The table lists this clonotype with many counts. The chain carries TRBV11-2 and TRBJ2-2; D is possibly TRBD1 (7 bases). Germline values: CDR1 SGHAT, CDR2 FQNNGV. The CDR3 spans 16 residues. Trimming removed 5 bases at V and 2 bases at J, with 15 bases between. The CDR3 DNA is TGTGCCAGCAGCCCACTGACAGGGACTAACACCGGGGAGCTGTTTTTT. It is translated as CASSPLTGTNTGELFF.

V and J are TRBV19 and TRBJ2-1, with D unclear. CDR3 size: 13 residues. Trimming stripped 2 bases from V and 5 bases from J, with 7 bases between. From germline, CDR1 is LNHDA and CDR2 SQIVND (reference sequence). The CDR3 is CASSITINNEQFF. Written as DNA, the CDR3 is TGTGCCAGTAGTATAACTATTAACAATGAGCAGTTCTTC.

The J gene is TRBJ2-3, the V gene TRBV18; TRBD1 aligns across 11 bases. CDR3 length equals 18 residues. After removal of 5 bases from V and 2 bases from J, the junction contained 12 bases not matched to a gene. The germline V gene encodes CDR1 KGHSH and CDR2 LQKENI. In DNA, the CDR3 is TGTGCCAGCTCAACTGGACAGGGGGCTCTCCAAGACACAGATACGCAGTATTTT. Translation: CASSTGQGALQDTDTQYF.

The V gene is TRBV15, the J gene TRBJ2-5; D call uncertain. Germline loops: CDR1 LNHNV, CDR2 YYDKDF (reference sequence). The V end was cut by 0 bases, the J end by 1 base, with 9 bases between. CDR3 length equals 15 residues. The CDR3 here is CATSRDTGFQETQYF. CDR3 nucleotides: TGTGCCACCAGCAGAGACACTGGGTTCCAAGAGACCCAGTACTTC.

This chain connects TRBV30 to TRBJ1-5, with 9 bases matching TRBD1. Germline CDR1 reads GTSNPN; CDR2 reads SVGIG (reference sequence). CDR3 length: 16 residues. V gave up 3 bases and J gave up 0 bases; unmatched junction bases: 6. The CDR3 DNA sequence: TGTGCCTGGAGCGCCGGGACAGGGTATAGCAATCAGCCCCAGCATTTT. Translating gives CAWSAGTGYSNQPQHF.

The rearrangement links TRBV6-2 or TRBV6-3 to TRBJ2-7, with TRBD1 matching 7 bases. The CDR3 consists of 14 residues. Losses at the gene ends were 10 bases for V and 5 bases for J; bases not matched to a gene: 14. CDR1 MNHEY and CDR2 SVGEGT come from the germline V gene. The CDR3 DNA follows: TGTGCCATCAGCAACAGGGGTCGATACGACGAGCAGTACTTC. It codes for CAISNRGRYDEQYF.

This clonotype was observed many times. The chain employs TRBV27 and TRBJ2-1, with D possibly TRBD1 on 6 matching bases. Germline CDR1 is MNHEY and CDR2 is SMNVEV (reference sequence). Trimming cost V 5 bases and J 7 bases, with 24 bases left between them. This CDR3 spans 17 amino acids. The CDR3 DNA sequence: TGTGCCAGCAGTCCGTCCCTCACAGGGCCCCCCGGGAATGAGCAGTTCTTC. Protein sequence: CASSPSLTGPPGNEQFF.

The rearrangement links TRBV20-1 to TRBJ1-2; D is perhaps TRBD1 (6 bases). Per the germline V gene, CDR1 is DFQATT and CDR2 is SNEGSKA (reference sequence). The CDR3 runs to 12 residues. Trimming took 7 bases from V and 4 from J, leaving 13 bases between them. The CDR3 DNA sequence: TGCAGTGTGGACCTAGGGGGCTATGGCTACACCTTC. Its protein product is CSVDLGGYGYTF.

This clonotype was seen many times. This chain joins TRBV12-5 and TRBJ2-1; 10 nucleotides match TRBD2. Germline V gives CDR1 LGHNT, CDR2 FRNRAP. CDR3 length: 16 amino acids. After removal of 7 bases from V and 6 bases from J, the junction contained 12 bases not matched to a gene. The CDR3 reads CASAIIAGGPSNEQFF. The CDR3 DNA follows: TGTGCTAGTGCCATCATAGCGGGAGGCCCCAGCAATGAGCAGTTCTTC.

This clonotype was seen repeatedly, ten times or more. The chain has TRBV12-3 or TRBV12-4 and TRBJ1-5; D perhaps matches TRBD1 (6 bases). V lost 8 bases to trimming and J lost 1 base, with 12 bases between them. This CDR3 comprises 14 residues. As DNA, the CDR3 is TGTGCCAGCCGCACCGGGACAAGCAATCAGCCCCAGCATTTT. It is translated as CASRTGTSNQPQHF.

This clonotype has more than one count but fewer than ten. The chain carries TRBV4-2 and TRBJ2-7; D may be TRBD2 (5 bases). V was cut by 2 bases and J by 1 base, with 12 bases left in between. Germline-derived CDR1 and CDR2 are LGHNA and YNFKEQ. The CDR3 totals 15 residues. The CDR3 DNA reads TGTGCCAGCAGCCAATTACCTATAGCGTCCTACGAGCAGTACTTC. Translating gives CASSQLPIASYEQYF.

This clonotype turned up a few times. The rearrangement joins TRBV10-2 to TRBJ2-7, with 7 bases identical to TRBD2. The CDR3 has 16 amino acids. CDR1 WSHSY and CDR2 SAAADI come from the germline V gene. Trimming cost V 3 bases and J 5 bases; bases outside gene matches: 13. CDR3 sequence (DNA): TGCGCCAGCAGTGATCCGGTCGGCGGGAGTTGGCACGAGCAGTACTTC. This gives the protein CASSDPVGGSWHEQYF.

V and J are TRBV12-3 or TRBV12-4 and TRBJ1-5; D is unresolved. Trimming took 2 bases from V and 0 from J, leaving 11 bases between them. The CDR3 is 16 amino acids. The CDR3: CASSLRRDYSNQPQHF. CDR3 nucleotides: TGTGCCAGCAGTTTAAGGAGGGATTATAGCAATCAGCCCCAGCATTTT.

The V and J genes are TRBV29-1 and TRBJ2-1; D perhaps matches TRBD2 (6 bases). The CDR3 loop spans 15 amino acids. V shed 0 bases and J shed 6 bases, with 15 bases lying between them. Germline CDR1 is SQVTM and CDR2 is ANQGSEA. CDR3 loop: CSVEDTSWTTNEQFF. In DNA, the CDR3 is TGCAGCGTTGAAGATACTAGCTGGACCACCAATGAGCAGTTCTTC.

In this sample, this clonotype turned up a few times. As DNA, the CDR3 is TGTGCCAGCAGCCCCCTTACTAGCGGGAGAAGCACAGATACGCAGTATTTT. This encodes CASSPLTSGRSTDTQYF. The chain has TRBV2 and TRBJ2-3; 11 nucleotides align to TRBD2. Germline CDR1 is SNHLY and CDR2 is FYNNEI. V gave up 6 bases and J gave up 0 bases; unmatched junction bases: 8. CDR3 length: 17 amino acids.

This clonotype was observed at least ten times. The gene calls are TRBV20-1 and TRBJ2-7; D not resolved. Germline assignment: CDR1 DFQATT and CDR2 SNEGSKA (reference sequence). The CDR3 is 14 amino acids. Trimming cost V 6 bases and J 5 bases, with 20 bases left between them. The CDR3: CSAHSQVQSHEQYF. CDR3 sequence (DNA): TGCAGTGCCCATTCCCAGGTTCAATCCCACGAGCAGTACTTC.

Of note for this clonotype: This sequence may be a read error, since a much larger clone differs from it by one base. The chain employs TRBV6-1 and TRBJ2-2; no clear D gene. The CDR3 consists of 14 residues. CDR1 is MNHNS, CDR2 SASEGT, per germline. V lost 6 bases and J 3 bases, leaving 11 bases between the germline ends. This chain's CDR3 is CASRLRIDTGELFF. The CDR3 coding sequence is TGTGCCAGCAGGCTCAGGATTGACACCGGGGAGCTGTTTTTT.

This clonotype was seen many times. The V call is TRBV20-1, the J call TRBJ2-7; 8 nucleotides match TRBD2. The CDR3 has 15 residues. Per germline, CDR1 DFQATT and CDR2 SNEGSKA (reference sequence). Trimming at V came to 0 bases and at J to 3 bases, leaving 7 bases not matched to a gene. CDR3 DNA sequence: TGCAGTGCTAGAGATAGTCGGGAGGGCTACTACGAGCAGTACTTC. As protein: CSARDSREGYYEQYF.

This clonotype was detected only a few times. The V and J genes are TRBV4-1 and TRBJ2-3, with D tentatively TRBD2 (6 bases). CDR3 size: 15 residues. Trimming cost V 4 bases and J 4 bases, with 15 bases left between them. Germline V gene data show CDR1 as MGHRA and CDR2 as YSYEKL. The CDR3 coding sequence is TGCGCCAGCAGCCTCCTAATTAGCGGCGCAGATACGCAGTATTTT. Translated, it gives CASSLLISGADTQYF.

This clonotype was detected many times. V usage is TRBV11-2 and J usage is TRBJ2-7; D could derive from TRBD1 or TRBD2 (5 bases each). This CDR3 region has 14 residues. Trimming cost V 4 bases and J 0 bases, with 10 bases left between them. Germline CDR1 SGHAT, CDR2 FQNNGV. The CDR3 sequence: CASSSTGTSYEQYF. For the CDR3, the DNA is TGTGCCAGCAGCTCCACCGGGACCTCCTACGAGCAGTACTTC.

Written as DNA, the CDR3 is TGTGCCAGCCGCGGGAGGGCCATTAGGGAGACCCAGTACTTC. It translates to CASRGRAIRETQYF. The chain couples TRBV6-1 to TRBJ2-5, with 9 bases matching TRBD2. The V gene's germline CDR1 is MNHNS and CDR2 SASEGT. This CDR3 is 14 amino acids long. With 8 bases clipped from V and 5 bases from J, the junction kept 9 bases outside the gene matches.

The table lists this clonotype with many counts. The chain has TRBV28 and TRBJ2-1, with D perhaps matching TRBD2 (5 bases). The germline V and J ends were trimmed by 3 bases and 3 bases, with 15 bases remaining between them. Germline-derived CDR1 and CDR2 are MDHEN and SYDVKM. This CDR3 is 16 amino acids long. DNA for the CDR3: TGTGCCAGCAGTTTCAGCGGAGAAATAAACTACAATGAGCAGTTCTTC. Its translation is CASSFSGEINYNEQFF. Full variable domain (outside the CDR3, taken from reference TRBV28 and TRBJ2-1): DVKVTQSSRYLVKRTGEKVFLECVQDMDHENMFWYRQDPGLGLRLIYFSYDVKMKEKGDIPEGYSVSREKKERFSLILESASTNQTSMYLCASSFSGEINYNEQFFGPGTRLTVL.

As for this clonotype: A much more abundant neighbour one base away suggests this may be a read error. The CDR3 region has the DNA TGCAGTGCCCTTCGCAATGAGCAGTACTTC. Its protein product is CSALRNEQYF. The chain employs TRBV20-1 and TRBJ2-1; D uncertain. The DNA end lines up better with TRBJ2-7; the J call may be wrong. Per the germline V gene, CDR1 is DFQATT and CDR2 is SNEGSKA (reference sequence). CDR3 length equals 10 residues.

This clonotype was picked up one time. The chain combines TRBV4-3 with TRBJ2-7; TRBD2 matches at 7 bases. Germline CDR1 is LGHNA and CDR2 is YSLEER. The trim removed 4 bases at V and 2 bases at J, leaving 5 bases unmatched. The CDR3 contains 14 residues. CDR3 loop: CASSPTSAAYEQYF. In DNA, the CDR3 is TGCGCCAGCAGCCCAACTAGCGCCGCCTACGAGCAGTACTTC.

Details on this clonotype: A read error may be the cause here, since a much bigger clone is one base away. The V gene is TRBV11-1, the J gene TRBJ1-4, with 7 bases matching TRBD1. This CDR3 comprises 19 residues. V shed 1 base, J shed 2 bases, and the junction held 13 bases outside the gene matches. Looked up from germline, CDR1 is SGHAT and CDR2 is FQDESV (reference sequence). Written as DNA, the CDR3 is TGTGCCAGCAGCTTAGGTCTTCAATCCAGGGGGTCGACTAATGAAAAACTGTTTTTT. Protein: CASSLGLQSRGSTNEKLFF.

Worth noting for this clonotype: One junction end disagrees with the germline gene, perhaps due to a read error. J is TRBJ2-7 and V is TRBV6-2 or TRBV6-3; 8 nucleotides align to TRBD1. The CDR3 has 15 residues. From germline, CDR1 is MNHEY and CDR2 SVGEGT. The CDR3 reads CASEQTGESSCEQYF. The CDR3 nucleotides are TGTGCCAGCGAGCAGACAGGGGAGAGCTCCTGCGAGCAGTACTTC.

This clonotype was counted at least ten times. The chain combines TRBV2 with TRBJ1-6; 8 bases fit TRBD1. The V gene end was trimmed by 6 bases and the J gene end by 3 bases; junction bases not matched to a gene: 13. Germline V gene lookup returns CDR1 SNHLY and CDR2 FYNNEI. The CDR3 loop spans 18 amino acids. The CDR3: CASRWTGSGTDYNSPLHF. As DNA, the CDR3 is TGTGCCAGCAGATGGACAGGGTCTGGGACAGACTATAATTCACCCCTCCACTTT.